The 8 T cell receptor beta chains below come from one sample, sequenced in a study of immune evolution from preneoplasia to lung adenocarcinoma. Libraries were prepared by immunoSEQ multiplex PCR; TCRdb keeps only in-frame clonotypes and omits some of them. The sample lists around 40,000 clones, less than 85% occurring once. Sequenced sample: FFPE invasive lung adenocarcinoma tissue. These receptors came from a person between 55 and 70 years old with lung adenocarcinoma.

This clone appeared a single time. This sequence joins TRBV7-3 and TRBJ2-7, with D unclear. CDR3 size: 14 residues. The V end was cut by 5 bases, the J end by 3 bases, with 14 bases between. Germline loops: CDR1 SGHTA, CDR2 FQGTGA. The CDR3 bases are TGTGCCAGCAGCCAAACTTTGAATCACTACGAGCAGTACTTC. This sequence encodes CASSQTLNHYEQYF.

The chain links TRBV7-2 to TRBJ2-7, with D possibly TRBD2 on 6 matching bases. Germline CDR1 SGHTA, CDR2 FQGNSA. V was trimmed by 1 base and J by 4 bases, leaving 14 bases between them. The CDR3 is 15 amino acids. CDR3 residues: CASSLGGTGRYEQYF. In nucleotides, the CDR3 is TGTGCCAGCAGCTTAGGCGGGACGGGGAGGTACGAGCAGTACTTC.

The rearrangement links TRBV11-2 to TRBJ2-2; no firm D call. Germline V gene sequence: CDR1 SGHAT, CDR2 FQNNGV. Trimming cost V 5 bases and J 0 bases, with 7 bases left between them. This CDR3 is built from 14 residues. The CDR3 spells CASSPIANTGELFF. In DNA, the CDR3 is TGTGCCAGCAGCCCAATAGCGAACACCGGGGAGCTGTTTTTT.

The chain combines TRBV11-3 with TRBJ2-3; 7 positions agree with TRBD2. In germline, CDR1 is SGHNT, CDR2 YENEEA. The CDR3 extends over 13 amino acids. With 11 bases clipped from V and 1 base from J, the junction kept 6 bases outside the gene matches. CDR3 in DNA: TGTGCCGCTCGGGGGGAGGGCACAGATACGCAGTATTTT. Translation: CAARGEGTDTQYF.

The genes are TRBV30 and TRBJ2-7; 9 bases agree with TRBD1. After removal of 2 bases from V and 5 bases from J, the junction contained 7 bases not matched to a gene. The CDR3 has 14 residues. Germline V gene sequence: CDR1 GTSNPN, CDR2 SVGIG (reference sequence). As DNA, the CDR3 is TGTGCCTGGAGTTTGGGACAGGGTGTCCACGAGCAGTACTTC. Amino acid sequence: CAWSLGQGVHEQYF.

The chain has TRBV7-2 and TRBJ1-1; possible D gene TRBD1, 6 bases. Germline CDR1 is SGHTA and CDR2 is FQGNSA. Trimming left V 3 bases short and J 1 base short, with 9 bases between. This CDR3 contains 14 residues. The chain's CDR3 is CASSLDRRNTEAFF. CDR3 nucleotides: TGTGCCAGCAGCTTGGACAGAAGGAACACTGAAGCTTTCTTT.

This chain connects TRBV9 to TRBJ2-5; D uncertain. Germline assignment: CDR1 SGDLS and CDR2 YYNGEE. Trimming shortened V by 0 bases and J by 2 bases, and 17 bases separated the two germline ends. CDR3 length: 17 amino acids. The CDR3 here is CASSVEKPTRPQETQYF. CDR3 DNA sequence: TGTGCCAGCAGCGTAGAAAAGCCGACCCGCCCTCAAGAGACCCAGTACTTC.

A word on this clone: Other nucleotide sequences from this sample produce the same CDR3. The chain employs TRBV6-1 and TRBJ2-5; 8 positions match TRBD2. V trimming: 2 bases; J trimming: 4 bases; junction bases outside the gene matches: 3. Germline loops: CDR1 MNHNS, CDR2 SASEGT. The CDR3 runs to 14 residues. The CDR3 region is CASSETAGGETQYF. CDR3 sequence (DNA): TGTGCCAGCAGTGAAACGGCGGGAGGAGAGACCCAGTACTTC.